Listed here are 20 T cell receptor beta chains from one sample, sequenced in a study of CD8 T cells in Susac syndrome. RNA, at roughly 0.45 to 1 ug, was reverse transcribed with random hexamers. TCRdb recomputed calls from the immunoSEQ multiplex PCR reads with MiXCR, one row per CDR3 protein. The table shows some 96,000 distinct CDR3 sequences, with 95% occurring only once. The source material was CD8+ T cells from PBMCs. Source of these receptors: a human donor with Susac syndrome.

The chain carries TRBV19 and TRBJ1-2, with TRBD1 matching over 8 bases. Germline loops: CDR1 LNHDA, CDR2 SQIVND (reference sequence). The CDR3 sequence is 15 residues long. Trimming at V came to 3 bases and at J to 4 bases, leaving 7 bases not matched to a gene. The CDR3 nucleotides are TGTGCCAGTAGTATGATGGGAACAGGGGGCTATGGCTACACCTTC. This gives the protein CASSMMGTGGYGYTF. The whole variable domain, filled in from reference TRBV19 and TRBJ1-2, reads DGGITQSPKYLFRKEGQNVTLSCEQNLNHDAMYWYRQDPGQGLRLIYYSQIVNDFQKGDIAEGYSVSREKKESFPLTVTSAQKNPTAFYLCASSMMGTGGYGYTFGSGTRLTVV.

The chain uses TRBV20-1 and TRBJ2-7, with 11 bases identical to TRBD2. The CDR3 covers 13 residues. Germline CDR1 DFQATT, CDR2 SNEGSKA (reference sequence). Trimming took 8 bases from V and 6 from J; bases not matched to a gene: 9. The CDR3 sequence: CSPLAGDKVEQYF. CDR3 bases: TGCAGTCCACTAGCGGGAGATAAGGTCGAGCAGTACTTC.

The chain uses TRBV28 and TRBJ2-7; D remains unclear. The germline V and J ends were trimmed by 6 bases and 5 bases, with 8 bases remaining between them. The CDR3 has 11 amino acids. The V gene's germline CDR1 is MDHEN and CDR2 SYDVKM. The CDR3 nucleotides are TGTGCCAGCAGCCTACGAAACGAGCAGTACTTC. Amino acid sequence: CASSLRNEQYF.

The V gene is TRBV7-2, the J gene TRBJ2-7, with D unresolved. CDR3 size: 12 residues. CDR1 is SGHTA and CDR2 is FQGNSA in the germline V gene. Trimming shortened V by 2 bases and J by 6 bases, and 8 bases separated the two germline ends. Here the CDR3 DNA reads TGTGCCAGCAGCTTAACGTCTACCGAGCAGTACTTC. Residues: CASSLTSTEQYF.

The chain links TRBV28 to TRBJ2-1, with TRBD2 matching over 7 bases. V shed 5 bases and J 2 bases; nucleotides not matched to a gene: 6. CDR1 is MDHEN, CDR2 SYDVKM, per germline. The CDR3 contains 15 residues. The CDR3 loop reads CASSRASGTYNEQFF. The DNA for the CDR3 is TGTGCCAGCAGTCGCGCTAGCGGAACCTACAATGAGCAGTTCTTC.

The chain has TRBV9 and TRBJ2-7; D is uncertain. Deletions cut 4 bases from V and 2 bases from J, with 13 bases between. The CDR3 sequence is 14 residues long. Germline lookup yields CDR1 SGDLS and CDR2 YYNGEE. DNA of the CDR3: TGTGCCAGCAGCCCTCGTTCAGGTGCCTACGAGCAGTACTTC. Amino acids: CASSPRSGAYEQYF.

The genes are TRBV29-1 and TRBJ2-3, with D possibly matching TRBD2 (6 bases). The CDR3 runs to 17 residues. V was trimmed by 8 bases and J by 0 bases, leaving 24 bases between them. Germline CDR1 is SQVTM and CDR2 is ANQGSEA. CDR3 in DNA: TGCAGCTACCTGGGCGGGGAGAGTTTCGCTAGCACAGATACGCAGTATTTT. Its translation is CSYLGGESFASTDTQYF.

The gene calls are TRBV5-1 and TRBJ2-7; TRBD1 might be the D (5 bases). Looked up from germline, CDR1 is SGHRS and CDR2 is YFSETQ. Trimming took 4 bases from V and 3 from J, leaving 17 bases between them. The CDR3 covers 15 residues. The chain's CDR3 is CASSTDSTPNYEQYF. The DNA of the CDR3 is TGCGCCAGCAGCACAGACAGTACTCCCAACTACGAGCAGTACTTC.

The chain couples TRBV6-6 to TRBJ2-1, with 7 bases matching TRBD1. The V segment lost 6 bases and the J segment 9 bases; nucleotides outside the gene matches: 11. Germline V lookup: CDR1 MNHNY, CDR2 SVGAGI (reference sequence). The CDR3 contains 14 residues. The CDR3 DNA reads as TGTGCCAGCAGCCCAACGTCAGACAGGGCTGAGCAGTTCTTC. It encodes CASSPTSDRAEQFF.

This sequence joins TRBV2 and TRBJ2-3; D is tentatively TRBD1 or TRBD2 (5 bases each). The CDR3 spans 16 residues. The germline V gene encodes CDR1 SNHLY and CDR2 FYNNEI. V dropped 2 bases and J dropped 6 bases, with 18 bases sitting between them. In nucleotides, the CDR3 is TGTGCCAGCAGTGAAACCCGGGACCCTTGGTTTGATACGCAGTATTTT. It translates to CASSETRDPWFDTQYF.

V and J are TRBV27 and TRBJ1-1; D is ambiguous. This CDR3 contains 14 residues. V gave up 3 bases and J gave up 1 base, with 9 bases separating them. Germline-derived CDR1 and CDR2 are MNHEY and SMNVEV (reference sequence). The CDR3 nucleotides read TGTGCCAGCAGTTTGCGGGCTTCGAACACTGAAGCTTTCTTT. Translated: CASSLRASNTEAFF.

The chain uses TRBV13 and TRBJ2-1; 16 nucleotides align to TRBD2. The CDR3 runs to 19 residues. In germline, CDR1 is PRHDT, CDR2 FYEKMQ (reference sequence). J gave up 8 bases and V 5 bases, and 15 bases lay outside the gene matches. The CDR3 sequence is CASSPPGLAGGPSPDEQFF. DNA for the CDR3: TGTGCCAGCAGCCCACCGGGACTAGCGGGGGGGCCGAGTCCCGATGAGCAGTTCTTC.

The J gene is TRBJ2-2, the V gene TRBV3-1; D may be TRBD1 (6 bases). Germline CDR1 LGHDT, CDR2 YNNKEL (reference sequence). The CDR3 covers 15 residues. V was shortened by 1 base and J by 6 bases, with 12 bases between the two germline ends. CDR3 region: CASSQVQGEAGELFF. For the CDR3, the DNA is TGTGCCAGCAGCCAAGTACAGGGAGAGGCCGGGGAGCTGTTTTTT. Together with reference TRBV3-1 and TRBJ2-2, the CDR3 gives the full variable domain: DTAVSQTPKYLVTQMGNDKSIKCEQNLGHDTMYWYKQDSKKFLKIMFSYNNKELIINETVPNRFSPKSPDKAHLNLHINSLELGDSAVYFCASSQVQGEAGELFFGEGSRLTVL.

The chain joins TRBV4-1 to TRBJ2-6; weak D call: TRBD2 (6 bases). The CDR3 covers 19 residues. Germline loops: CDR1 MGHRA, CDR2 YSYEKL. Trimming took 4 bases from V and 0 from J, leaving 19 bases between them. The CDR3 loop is CASSPGLWRAYSGANVLTF. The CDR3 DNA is TGCGCCAGCAGCCCGGGACTTTGGAGGGCCTACTCTGGGGCCAACGTCCTGACTTTC.

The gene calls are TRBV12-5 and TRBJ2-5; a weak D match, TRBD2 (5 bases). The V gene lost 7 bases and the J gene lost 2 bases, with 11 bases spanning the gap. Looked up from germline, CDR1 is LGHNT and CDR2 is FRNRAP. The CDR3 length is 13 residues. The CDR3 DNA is TGTGCTAGTGCCCCCCCGGGGCAAGAGACCCAGTACTTC. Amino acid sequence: CASAPPGQETQYF.

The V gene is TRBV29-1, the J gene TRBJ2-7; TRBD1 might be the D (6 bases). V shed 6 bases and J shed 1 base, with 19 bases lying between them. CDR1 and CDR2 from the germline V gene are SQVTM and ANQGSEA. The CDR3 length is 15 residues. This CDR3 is CSVLARGRKSYEQYF. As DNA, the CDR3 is TGCAGCGTCCTGGCCAGGGGACGTAAATCCTACGAGCAGTACTTC.

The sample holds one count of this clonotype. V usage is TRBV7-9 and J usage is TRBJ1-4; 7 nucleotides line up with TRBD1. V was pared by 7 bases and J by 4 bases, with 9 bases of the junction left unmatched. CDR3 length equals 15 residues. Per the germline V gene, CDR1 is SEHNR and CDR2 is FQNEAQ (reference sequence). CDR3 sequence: CASTRDGQVNEKLFF. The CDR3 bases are TGTGCCAGCACCCGGGATGGACAGGTTAATGAAAAACTGTTTTTT.

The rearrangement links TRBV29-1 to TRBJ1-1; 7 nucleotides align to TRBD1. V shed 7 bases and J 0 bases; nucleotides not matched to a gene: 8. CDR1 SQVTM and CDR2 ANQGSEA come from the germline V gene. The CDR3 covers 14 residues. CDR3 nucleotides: TGCAGCGCCACCCGGGACAGTTTGAACACTGAAGCTTTCTTT. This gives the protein CSATRDSLNTEAFF. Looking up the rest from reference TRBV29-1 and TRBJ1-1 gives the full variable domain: SAVISQKPSRDICQRGTSLTIQCQVDSQVTMMFWYRQQPGQSLTLIATANQGSEATYESGFVIDKFPISRPNLTFSTLTVSNMSPEDSSIYLCSATRDSLNTEAFFGQGTRLTVV.

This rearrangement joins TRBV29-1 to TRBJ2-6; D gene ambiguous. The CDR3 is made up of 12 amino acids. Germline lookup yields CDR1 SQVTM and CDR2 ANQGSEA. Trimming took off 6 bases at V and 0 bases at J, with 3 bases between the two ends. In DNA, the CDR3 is TGCAGCGTGGACTCTGGGGCCAACGTCCTGACTTTC. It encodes CSVDSGANVLTF.

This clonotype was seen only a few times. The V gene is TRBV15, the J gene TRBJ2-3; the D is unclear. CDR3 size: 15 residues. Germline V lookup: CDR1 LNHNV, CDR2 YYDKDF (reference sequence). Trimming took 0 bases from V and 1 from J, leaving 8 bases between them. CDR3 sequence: CATSRDRAGTDTQYF. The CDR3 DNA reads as TGTGCCACCAGCAGAGATCGTGCGGGCACAGATACGCAGTATTTT.